This T cell receptor (beta chain) is from a study of blood T cell repertoires in COVID-19. TCRdb's copy holds only in-frame clones and misses some; the assay was immunoSEQ multiplex PCR. The data contain around 200,000 clones, 85% of them singletons. The CDR3 has 15 amino acids. Trimming cost V 7 bases and J 0 bases; bases outside gene matches: 4. Germline CDR1 is SGHTA and CDR2 is FQGNSA. The sequence derives from a woman older than 75 with acute or convalescent COVID-19. The genes are TRBV7-2 and TRBJ2-1, with 9 positions matching TRBD1. Sequencing input: peripheral blood. The chain's CDR3 is CASTPGQGSYNEQFF. CDR3 DNA sequence: TGTGCCAGCACCCCGGGACAGGGCTCCTACAATGAGCAGTTCTTC.